This TCR beta chain derives from a study of TIL therapy for anti-PD-1-resistant metastatic lung cancer. Study overall: Patients then received nivolumab; progressors got lymphodepletion, TIL and IL-2. By whole-exome sequencing, median non-synonymous tumor mutation burden was over 1.2 mutations per megabase.

In this sample, this clone turned up a few times. Its antigen remains unknown. This was the immunoSEQ v3 assay. Libraries were prepared by immunoSEQ multiplex PCR; TCRdb keeps only in-frame clonotypes and omits some of them. The data hold about 52,000 clones, with approximately 79% observed a single time. General observations from the study: Treatment-naive, never-smoker and oncogene-addicted patients were overrepresented in this highly selected cohort.

This sample's time point: pre-treatment sample, taken before nivolumab and TIL therapy. Enrollment ran from 2017 to January 2020. V was pared by 6 bases and J by 0 bases, with 3 bases of the junction left unmatched. The length of the CDR3 is 14 residues. Germline values: CDR1 LNHDA, CDR2 SQIVND (reference sequence). The chain employs TRBV19 and TRBJ2-3, with TRBD2 identical over 7 bases. Sequencing used blood, obtained at baseline. The source is a woman between 30 and 85 years old with non-small cell lung cancer. CDR3 in DNA: TGTGCCAGTAGGCGGGAGATCAGCACAGATACGCAGTATTTT. Amino acids: CASRREISTDTQYF.